Many counts were recorded for the clone carrying this T cell receptor (beta chain). The sample originates from a study of early T cells in non-severe SARS-CoV-2 infection. Unique molecular identifiers were affixed to single, distinct cDNA molecules. One entry per CDR3 protein results from TCRdb running MiXCR on the 5' RACE reads. The table shows about 40,000 distinct CDR3 sequences, with roughly 4.7% occurring only once. Sequences were obtained from whole blood. The clonotype comes from an adult who was a healthcare worker with PCR-confirmed SARS-CoV-2 infection or an uninfected control (not recorded which).

The CDR3 sequence is CASTQPGLADNEQFF. CDR3 sequence (DNA): TGTGCCAGCACTCAACCGGGACTAGCGGACAATGAGCAGTTCTTC. V is TRBV18 and J is TRBJ2-1; 11 bases agree with TRBD2. CDR3 length: 15 residues. J was trimmed by 5 bases and V by 8 bases; bases with no gene match: 8. Germline CDR1 KGHSH, CDR2 LQKENI.